This record concerns one T cell receptor (beta chain) sequence. Its antigen is not known. CDR3 length equals 13 residues. Trimming shortened V by 4 bases and J by 0 bases, and 5 bases separated the two germline ends. Germline V gene lookup returns CDR1 SGHKS and CDR2 YYEKEE (reference sequence). Expressed TCRB transcripts got sequenced, as all isolated RNA was reverse transcribed. The method was immunoSEQ multiplex PCR; TCRdb's version includes in-frame clones alone and lacks a portion of them. The sample records under 800,000 clones, roughly 16% being singletons. A sort by CD45RO/CCR7/CD25/CD127/CD95/CD27 yielded CD4+ naive, central memory, regulatory and stem cell-like memory cells. The data originate from a study of beta chain features in type 1 diabetes. Study findings and constraints: Sequencing from cDNA could over-represent high-TCR-expressing cells.

This TCR derives from a man younger than 35 in good health. The specimen sequenced was naive CD4+ T cells from blood. The V call is TRBV5-5, the J call TRBJ2-4; D gene ambiguous. The DNA for the CDR3 is TGTGCCAGCAGCGCTCTAGCCAAAAACATTCAGTACTTC. Protein product: CASSALAKNIQYF.